These T cell receptor beta chains were read from a single sample in a study of identical twins. A single record per CDR3 protein comes from TCRdb applying MiXCR to the 5' RACE reads. The sample lists 200,000 to 250,000 distinct CDR3 sequences, under 10% seen once, with around 2.1% in the top ten. These data also featured in a second study, about yellow fever vaccine responses in identical twins.

Sequenced input: memory (CD45RO+) T cells sorted from blood. The receptors come from a woman aged 18-29 years in good health. Both conserved end residues are part of each CDR3. A D gene is named only where the DNA matches it firmly. The size of a clone is reported for some rows only, either as once, few or many, or as a class for expanded clones.

D	size	J	V	DNA	CDR3
-	few	TRBJ2-3	TRBV20-1	TGCAGTGCCAGGTTTATCACAGATACGCAGTATTTT	CSARFITDTQYF
-	few	TRBJ2-3	TRBV7-9	TGTGCCAGCAGCTTAGCCTCTTCGCTAGCGCTCACAGATACGCAGTATTTT	CASSLASSLALTDTQYF
TRBD2	many	TRBJ2-1	TRBV29-1	TGCAGCGGAACTAGCGGGAGATACAATGAGCAGTTCTTC	CSGTSGRYNEQFF
TRBD1	-	TRBJ2-7	TRBV6-1	TGTGCCAGCAGTGAAGGGACAGGGAAGCTCTTCTACGAGCAGTACTTC	CASSEGTGKLFYEQYF
TRBD1	-	TRBJ2-3	TRBV6-1	TGTGCCAGCAGTGTCCCCGGGACAGGGACGGATACGCAGTATTTT	CASSVPGTGTDTQYF
TRBD1	-	TRBJ1-6	TRBV6-2/TRBV6-3	TGTGCCAGCAGCCCCGACAGGGGTGATTCACCCCTCCACTTT	CASSPDRGDSPLHF
TRBD2	-	TRBJ2-3	TRBV5-6	TGTGCCAGCAGCTTGGGACTAGCGGTCACAGATACGCAGTATTTT	CASSLGLAVTDTQYF
-	-	TRBJ1-1	TRBV7-8	TGTGCCAGCAGCTTATTATCTGGGGGTGAAGCTTTCTTT	CASSLLSGGEAFF
TRBD2	many	TRBJ2-1	TRBV23-1	TGCGCCAGCAGTCCGGGGGGGAGGTACAATGAGCAGTTCTTC	CASSPGGRYNEQFF
TRBD2	many	TRBJ2-7	TRBV3-1	TGTGCCAGCAGCTCCCGGGGGGCCTACGAGCAGTACTTC	CASSSRGAYEQYF
TRBD2	few	TRBJ2-2	TRBV11-2	TGTGCCAGCAGCTTAGAAAACTTTATAGCGGGAGGGTCCTACACCGGGGAGCTGTTTTTT	CASSLENFIAGGSYTGELFF
-	few	TRBJ2-4	TRBV27	TGTGCCAGCAGCCCCGGGCTAGGTCGAGCCAAAAACATTCAGTACTTC	CASSPGLGRAKNIQYF
-	-	TRBJ2-1	TRBV29-1	TGCAGCGTTGAAAGACGGAACTCCTACAATGAGCAGTTCTTC	CSVERRNSYNEQFF
TRBD1	-	TRBJ1-6	TRBV28	TGTGCCAGCAGCGAAACAGGGGGAGCGGTGAATTCACCCCTCCACTTT	CASSETGGAVNSPLHF
-	many	TRBJ2-1	TRBV29-1	TGCAGCGTTGACCGGGGGTACAATGAGCAGTTCTTC	CSVDRGYNEQFF
-	many	TRBJ2-5	TRBV5-6	TGTGCCAGCAGCTTGTTCTGGACTTTGGGGGAGACCCAGTACTTC	CASSLFWTLGETQYF
TRBD1	many	TRBJ1-1	TRBV4-3	TGCGCCAGCAGCCAAGAGACAGGGGGCTATACTGAAGCTTTCTTT	CASSQETGGYTEAFF
-	-	TRBJ2-1	TRBV12-3/TRBV12-4	TGTGCCAGCTGGCCCCGGGACCTAGGGACCGGCTACAATGAGCAGTTCTTC	CASWPRDLGTGYNEQFF
-	-	TRBJ2-7	TRBV7-2	TGTGCCAGCAGCTTAGTGGTTTACTACGAGCAGTACTTC	CASSLVVYYEQYF
-	-	TRBJ1-1	TRBV20-1	TGCAGTGCTAGTCCGGGGGAAGGGGACACTGAAGCTTTCTTT	CSASPGEGDTEAFF
-	many	TRBJ2-3	TRBV7-3	TGTGCCAGCAGCTTTGCGCCTGTTTTAGCGGCAACAGATACGCAGTATTTT	CASSFAPVLAATDTQYF
-	few	TRBJ2-7	TRBV29-1	TGCAGCGTTGCGGGGAACTACGAGCAGTACTTC	CSVAGNYEQYF
-	few	TRBJ1-1	TRBV6-1	TGTGCCAGCAGCCGGGTTCAGGGTGGCGGCACTGAAGCTTTCTTT	CASSRVQGGGTEAFF
TRBD1	many	TRBJ1-2	TRBV7-2	TGTGCCAGCAGTCGGACAGGGGGCGCCCTGTATGGCTACACCTTC	CASSRTGGALYGYTF
TRBD1	-	TRBJ1-2	TRBV7-2	TGTGCCAGCAGCCCGTCCCGGGACAGGGGGAACTATGGCTACACCTTC	CASSPSRDRGNYGYTF
-	-	TRBJ2-7	TRBV11-2	TGTGCCAGCAGCTTAGCCCGGACTGCGGGGGAGCAGTACTTC	CASSLARTAGEQYF
-	-	TRBJ2-7	TRBV4-1	TGCGCCAGCGGCCATACTAGCTGGGGCCCAAGCCTCAACTACGAGCAGTACTTC	CASGHTSWGPSLNYEQYF